Below are 22 T cell receptor beta chains sequenced from a single sample in a study of T cell responses to AZD1222 COVID-19 vaccine. Generated by immunoSEQ multiplex PCR, the TCRdb table keeps only in-frame clones and is missing some. The sample carries 84,000 or so clones, about 86% recorded once. The sequences come from peripheral blood, collected on day 0 of AZD1222 vaccination. These receptors were taken from an adult in good health.

The chain is built from TRBV7-3 and TRBJ2-7; D might be TRBD2 (6 bases). CDR1 and CDR2 from the germline V gene are SGHTA and FQGTGA. V lost 2 bases, J lost 5 bases, and 10 bases lay in between. The CDR3 consists of 13 residues. In nucleotides, the CDR3 is TGTGCCAGCAGCTTATCGGGGGTGCACGAGCAGTACTTC. Encoded protein: CASSLSGVHEQYF.

DNA of the CDR3: TGTGCCAGCAGCTTAGGGGGACAAGTCTACAATGAGCAGTTCTTC. As protein: CASSLGGQVYNEQFF. The V call is TRBV7-6, the J call TRBJ2-1, with D tentatively TRBD1 (6 bases). This CDR3 is 15 amino acids long. The ends were cut back, 1 base at V and 3 bases at J, with 10 bases in the middle. Germline CDR1 reads SGHVS; CDR2 reads FNYEAQ.

The CDR3 protein is CASSDPGGALGETQYF. The CDR3 DNA is TGCGCCAGCAGTGACCCCGGGGGGGCTTTGGGAGAGACCCAGTACTTC. The rearrangement joins TRBV10-2 to TRBJ2-5, with 8 nucleotides matching TRBD2. The V segment lost 3 bases and the J segment 4 bases; nucleotides outside the gene matches: 10. Germline CDR1 reads WSHSY; CDR2 reads SAAADI. The CDR3 contains 16 residues.

This chain uses TRBV2 with TRBJ1-3, with a tentative D call TRBD1 (6 bases). Germline V gives CDR1 SNHLY, CDR2 FYNNEI. Trimming cost V 4 bases and J 1 base, with 14 bases left between them. The CDR3 runs to 16 residues. The DNA for the CDR3 is TGTGCCAGCAGTGCCCAACAGGGTCCTTCTGGAAACACCATATATTTT. Translation: CASSAQQGPSGNTIYF.

This rearrangement joins TRBV13 to TRBJ2-7; no reliable D call. Looked up from germline, CDR1 is PRHDT and CDR2 is FYEKMQ (reference sequence). The germline V and J ends were trimmed by 5 bases and 2 bases, with 10 bases remaining between them. CDR3 size: 13 residues. The CDR3 spells CASSAGVPYEQYF. The CDR3, as DNA: TGTGCCAGCAGCGCCGGAGTACCCTACGAGCAGTACTTC.

The chain carries TRBV7-7 and TRBJ2-1; D is unresolved. Germline CDR1 and CDR2: SSHAT and FNYEAQ (reference sequence). CDR3 length: 13 residues. V lost 2 bases and J 3 bases, leaving 5 bases between the germline ends. The CDR3 region has the DNA TGTGCCAGCAGCTTAACCCTCTACAATGAGCAGTTCTTC. As protein: CASSLTLYNEQFF.

V usage is TRBV7-6 and J usage is TRBJ2-7; D is unresolved. V lost 0 bases, J lost 6 bases, and 18 bases lay in between. From germline, CDR1 is SGHVS and CDR2 FNYEAQ. The CDR3 contains 16 residues. The CDR3 region has the DNA TGTGCCAGCAGCTTAGCCCGGCAGGCAACCTCCGCCGAGCAGTACTTC. It yields the protein CASSLARQATSAEQYF. Drawing the rest from reference TRBV7-6 and TRBJ2-7, the complete variable domain is GAGVSQSPRYKVTKRGQDVALRCDPISGHVSLYWYRQALGQGPEFLTYFNYEAQQDKSGLPNDRFSAERPEGSISTLTIQRTEQRDSAMYRCASSLARQATSAEQYFGPGTRLTVT.

The J gene is TRBJ2-7, the V gene TRBV5-1, with 11 positions matching TRBD2. The CDR3 runs 16 residues. The ends lost 4 bases at V and 3 bases at J; junction bases unmatched: 9. Germline CDR1 reads SGHRS; CDR2 reads YFSETQ. CDR3 protein: CASSQGLAANSYEQYF. DNA for the CDR3: TGCGCCAGCAGCCAGGGACTAGCGGCAAATAGCTACGAGCAGTACTTC.

The chain links TRBV14 to TRBJ1-1; D possibly corresponds to TRBD1 (5 bases). CDR1 and CDR2 from the germline V gene are SGHDN and FVKESK. CDR3 length: 13 amino acids. With 4 bases removed from V and 3 bases from J, the gap between germline ends came to 9 bases. The CDR3 DNA sequence: TGTGCCAGCAGCCCCTCCAGGGACACTGAAGCTTTCTTT. Translation gives CASSPSRDTEAFF.

This chain connects TRBV11-1 to TRBJ2-7, with a possible D match to TRBD1 (5 bases). The CDR3 is 15 amino acids. Trimming removed 2 bases from V and 3 bases from J, with 14 bases in between. Per the germline V gene, CDR1 is SGHAT and CDR2 is FQDESV (reference sequence). CDR3 in amino acids: CASSLNQGSVYEQYF. The CDR3 nucleotides read TGTGCCAGCAGCTTAAACCAGGGCTCCGTCTACGAGCAGTACTTC.

The V call is TRBV19, the J call TRBJ2-5, with TRBD2 matching 10 bases. The CDR3 loop spans 16 amino acids. The V gene's germline CDR1 is LNHDA and CDR2 SQIVND (reference sequence). The J segment lost 0 bases and the V segment lost 6 bases, leaving 7 bases of the junction unmatched. The CDR3 sequence is CASSRGTSVYQETQYF. In nucleotides, the CDR3 is TGTGCCAGTAGCCGGGGGACTAGCGTTTACCAAGAGACCCAGTACTTC. Drawing the rest from reference TRBV19 and TRBJ2-5, the complete variable domain is DGGITQSPKYLFRKEGQNVTLSCEQNLNHDAMYWYRQDPGQGLRLIYYSQIVNDFQKGDIAEGYSVSREKKESFPLTVTSAQKNPTAFYLCASSRGTSVYQETQYFGPGTRLLVL.

V gene TRBV28 combines with J gene TRBJ2-5; no definite D call. V was pared by 6 bases and J by 5 bases, with 13 bases between. Germline V gene lookup returns CDR1 MDHEN and CDR2 SYDVKM. The CDR3 is 13 amino acids. DNA for the CDR3: TGTGCCAGCAGACTTAGTGCTTGGGAGACCCAGTACTTC. This encodes CASRLSAWETQYF.

This rearrangement joins TRBV7-3 to TRBJ2-2; 7 positions match TRBD2. Trimming cost V 8 bases and J 6 bases; bases outside gene matches: 6. CDR3 length: 13 residues. Germline values: CDR1 SGHTA, CDR2 FQGTGA. The CDR3: CASGRGGPGELFF. In DNA form, the CDR3 reads TGTGCCAGCGGGAGGGGAGGGCCCGGGGAGCTGTTTTTT. The full variable domain, its missing parts supplied by reference TRBV7-3 and TRBJ2-2, is GAGVSQTPSNKVTEKGKYVELRCDPISGHTALYWYRQSLGQGPEFLIYFQGTGAADDSGLPNDRFFAVRPEGSVSTLKIQRTERGDSAVYLCASGRGGPGELFFGEGSRLTVL.

CDR3 loop: CASSLPGQGAQGYTF. The CDR3 nucleotides are TGTGCCAGCAGTCTGCCGGGACAGGGGGCTCAGGGCTACACCTTC. V is TRBV5-4 and J is TRBJ1-2, with TRBD1 matching over 12 bases. The CDR3 covers 15 residues. Trimming at V came to 5 bases and at J to 8 bases, leaving 10 bases not matched to a gene. CDR1 and CDR2 from the germline V gene are SGHNT and YYREEE (reference sequence).

This chain uses TRBV3-1 (or the pseudogene TRBV3-2) with TRBJ2-1, with 7 nucleotides matching TRBD2. There are 13 residues in the CDR3. Germline values: CDR1 LGHDT, CDR2 YNNKEL (reference sequence). V lost 1 base to trimming and J lost 7 bases; unmatched junction nucleotides: 1. The CDR3 spells CASSQARENEQFF. The DNA of the CDR3 is TGTGCCAGCAGCCAAGCGCGGGAGAATGAGCAGTTCTTC.

The chain links TRBV4-2 to TRBJ1-4; D might be TRBD1 (5 bases). V was shortened by 0 bases and J by 8 bases, with 13 bases between the two germline ends. Germline CDR1 LGHNA, CDR2 YNFKEQ. This CDR3 region has 15 residues. In nucleotides, the CDR3 is TGTGCCAGCAGCCAAGAACAGGCCCGACAGGAAAAACTGTTTTTT. Translated: CASSQEQARQEKLFF.

The chain employs TRBV4-1 and TRBJ1-5, with D tentatively TRBD1 (6 bases). Per germline, CDR1 MGHRA and CDR2 YSYEKL. This CDR3 comprises 15 residues. V was trimmed by 1 base and J by 3 bases, leaving 10 bases between them. DNA of the CDR3: TGCGCCAGCAGCCAAGGGGGGGCAGTCAATCAGCCCCAGCATTTT. It codes for CASSQGGAVNQPQHF.

This chain uses TRBV9 with TRBJ2-2; D is uncertain. Trimming cost V 0 bases and J 1 base, with 4 bases left between them. CDR3 size: 14 residues. CDR1 and CDR2 from the germline V gene are SGDLS and YYNGEE. The CDR3 region is CASSVGGNTGELFF. CDR3 DNA sequence: TGTGCCAGCAGCGTAGGGGGGAACACCGGGGAGCTGTTTTTT. The full variable domain, rest sourced from reference TRBV9 and TRBJ2-2, is DSGVTQTPKHLITATGQRVTLRCSPRSGDLSVYWYQQSLDQGLQFLIQYYNGEERAKGNILERFSAQQFPDLHSELNLSSLELGDSALYFCASSVGGNTGELFFGEGSRLTVL.

This chain connects TRBV19 to TRBJ2-5; TRBD1 agrees at 7 bases. Germline CDR1 is LNHDA and CDR2 is SQIVND (reference sequence). CDR3 size: 15 residues. V was clipped by 0 bases and J by 3 bases; unmatched bases: 4. The CDR3 bases are TGTGCCAGTAGTATAGATCCCGACAGGGAAGAGACCCAGTACTTC. Translating gives CASSIDPDREETQYF.

The chain combines TRBV7-2 with TRBJ2-1, with a weak D call TRBD2 (6 bases). The germline gives CDR1 SGHTA, CDR2 FQGNSA. Trimming removed 1 base at V and 1 base at J, with 11 bases between. This CDR3 has 16 residues. The CDR3 DNA follows: TGTGCCAGCAGCTTAGGGGCGGGATGGTCCTACAATGAGCAGTTCTTC. Translation gives CASSLGAGWSYNEQFF.

CDR3 amino acids: CASSYSFGSSYNEQFF. The CDR3, as DNA: TGTGCCAGCAGTTACTCTTTCGGGAGTTCCTACAATGAGCAGTTCTTC. The chain employs TRBV6-5 and TRBJ2-1; a weak D match, TRBD2 (6 bases). The CDR3 runs 16 residues. Trimming removed 0 bases from V and 1 base from J, with 10 bases in between. Germline-derived CDR1 and CDR2 are MNHEY and SVGAGI.

The V gene is TRBV5-8, the J gene TRBJ1-4; TRBD1 aligns across 10 bases. The ends lost 7 bases at V and 5 bases at J; junction bases unmatched: 5. The CDR3 has 14 residues. The V gene's germline CDR1 is SGHTS and CDR2 YDEGEE. The CDR3 reads CASRDRGSNEKLFF. The CDR3 region has the DNA TGTGCCAGCCGGGACAGGGGTTCGAATGAAAAACTGTTTTTT.